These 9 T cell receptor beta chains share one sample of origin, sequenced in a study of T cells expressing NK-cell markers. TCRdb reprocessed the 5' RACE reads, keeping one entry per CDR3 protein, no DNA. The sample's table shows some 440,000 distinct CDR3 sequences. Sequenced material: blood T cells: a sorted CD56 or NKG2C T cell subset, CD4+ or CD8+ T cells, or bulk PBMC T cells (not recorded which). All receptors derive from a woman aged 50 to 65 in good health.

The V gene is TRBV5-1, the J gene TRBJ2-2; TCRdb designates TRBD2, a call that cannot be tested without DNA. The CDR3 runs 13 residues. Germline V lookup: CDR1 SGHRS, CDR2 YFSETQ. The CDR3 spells CASGTSVTGELFF.

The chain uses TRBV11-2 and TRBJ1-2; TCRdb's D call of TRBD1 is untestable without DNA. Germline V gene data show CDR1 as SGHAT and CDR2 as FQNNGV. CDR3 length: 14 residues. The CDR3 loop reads CASSHPGDPRGYTF. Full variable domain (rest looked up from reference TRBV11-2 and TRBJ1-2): EAGVAQSPRYKIIEKRQSVAFWCNPISGHATLYWYQQILGQGPKLLIQFQNNGVVDDSQLPKDRFSAERLKGVDSTLKIQPAKLEDSAVYLCASSHPGDPRGYTFGSGTRLTVV.

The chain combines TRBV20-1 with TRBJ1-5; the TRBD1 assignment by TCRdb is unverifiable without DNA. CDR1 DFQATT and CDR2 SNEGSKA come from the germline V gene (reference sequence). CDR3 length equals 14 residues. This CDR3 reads CSARATGGIQPQHF.

CDR3 region: CASSLSGIGTDTQYF. J is TRBJ2-3 and V is TRBV12-3 or TRBV12-4; the TCRdb call, TRBD1, lacks DNA for checking. The CDR3 runs 15 residues.

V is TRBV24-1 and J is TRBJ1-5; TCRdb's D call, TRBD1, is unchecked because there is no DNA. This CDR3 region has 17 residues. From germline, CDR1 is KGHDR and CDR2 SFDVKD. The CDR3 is CATSDTSGTDSNQPQHF.

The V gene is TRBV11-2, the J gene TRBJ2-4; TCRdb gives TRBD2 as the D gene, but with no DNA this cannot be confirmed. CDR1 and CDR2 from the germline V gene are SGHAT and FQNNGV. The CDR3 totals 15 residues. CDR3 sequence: CASSTATSGQNIQYF.

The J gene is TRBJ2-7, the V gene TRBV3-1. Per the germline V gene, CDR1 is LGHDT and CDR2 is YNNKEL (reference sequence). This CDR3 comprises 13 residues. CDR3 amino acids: CASSQGISREQYF.

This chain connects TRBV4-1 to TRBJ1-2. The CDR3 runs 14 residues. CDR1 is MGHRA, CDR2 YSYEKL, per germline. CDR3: CASSQDGRDYGYTF.

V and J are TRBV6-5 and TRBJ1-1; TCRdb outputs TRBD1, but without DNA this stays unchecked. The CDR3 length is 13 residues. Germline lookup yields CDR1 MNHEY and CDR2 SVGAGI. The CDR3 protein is CASSYGQGNEAFF.